The 13 T cell receptor beta chains below all came from one sample that was sequenced in a study of cytomegalovirus exposure and HLA in healthy donors. In the PCR, 60 Vbeta and 13 Jbeta primers were used. Profiling relied on immunoSEQ multiplex PCR, and the TCRdb table lists in-frame clones only, not all of them. The data contain around 120,000 clones, 9.5% of them singletons. The sequencing input was PBMCs. The source is a man under 40 in good health and CMV-seronegative.

V and J are TRBV6-1 and TRBJ2-7; no clear D gene. The ends were cut back, 11 bases at V and 0 bases at J, with 14 bases in the middle. Germline-derived CDR1 and CDR2 are MNHNS and SASEGT. The CDR3 consists of 13 residues. CDR3 DNA: TGTGCCTTCGCGCGGCCACCCTCCTACGAGCAGTACTTC. As protein: CAFARPPSYEQYF.

This clone appeared a few times. The J gene is TRBJ2-3, the V gene TRBV5-4; D perhaps matches TRBD2 (5 bases). The V end was cut by 2 bases, the J end by 0 bases, with 13 bases between. The CDR3 runs 16 residues. In germline, CDR1 is SGHNT, CDR2 YYREEE (reference sequence). The CDR3 reads CASSLPSSGSTDTQYF. As DNA, the CDR3 is TGTGCCAGCAGCTTACCTAGCAGCGGTAGCACAGATACGCAGTATTTT.

This clone was counted a few times. V usage is TRBV4-3 and J usage is TRBJ2-7; 8 positions match TRBD1. V trimming: 5 bases; J trimming: 3 bases; junction bases outside the gene matches: 9. The CDR3 runs to 15 residues. Germline CDR1 and CDR2: LGHNA and YSLEER. Written as DNA, the CDR3 is TGCGCCAGCAGCACCGGGACAGGAAGCTTCTACGAGCAGTACTTC. Protein: CASSTGTGSFYEQYF.

This clone was counted between two and nine times. This chain links TRBV25-1 with TRBJ1-1; D is possibly TRBD1 (5 bases). The CDR3 loop spans 16 amino acids. V lost 2 bases and J 1 base, leaving 14 bases between the germline ends. Germline values: CDR1 MGHDK, CDR2 SYGVNS. The CDR3 DNA is TGTGCCAGCAGTGAAGGGGGGAGGAAACGGAACACTGAAGCTTTCTTT. This translates into CASSEGGRKRNTEAFF.

This chain connects TRBV5-1 to TRBJ2-7; D might be TRBD1 (6 bases). The CDR3 consists of 15 residues. Germline V gives CDR1 SGHRS, CDR2 YFSETQ. The V end was cut by 4 bases, the J end by 3 bases, with 17 bases between. CDR3 sequence reads: CASSLRTVSIYEQYF. The CDR3 DNA follows: TGCGCCAGCAGCCTAAGGACAGTCTCTATCTACGAGCAGTACTTC. The whole variable domain, filled in from reference TRBV5-1 and TRBJ2-7, reads KAGVTQTPRYLIKTRGQQVTLSCSPISGHRSVSWYQQTPGQGLQFLFEYFSETQRNKGNFPGRFSGRQFSNSRSEMNVSTLELGDSALYLCASSLRTVSIYEQYFGPGTRLTVT.

The chain links TRBV7-2 to TRBJ1-2; TRBD1 is a possible D gene (5 bases). Between the trimmed V and J ends, which lost 0 bases and 8 bases, there was a span of 13 bases. The V gene's germline CDR1 is SGHTA and CDR2 FQGNSA. The CDR3 covers 14 residues. The chain's CDR3 is CASSLAAQGGGYTF. The CDR3, as DNA: TGTGCCAGCAGCTTAGCGGCCCAGGGAGGAGGCTACACCTTC.

The chain uses TRBV19 and TRBJ1-5, with 7 bases fitting TRBD1. J was trimmed by 2 bases and V by 3 bases; bases with no gene match: 13. The length of the CDR3 is 18 residues. Germline CDR1 is LNHDA and CDR2 is SQIVND (reference sequence). The CDR3 protein is CASSILVTGRFGNQPQHF. The CDR3 DNA reads TGTGCCAGTAGTATTTTGGTGACAGGGAGGTTCGGCAATCAGCCCCAGCATTTT.

V and J are TRBV2 and TRBJ2-1; 11 bases fit TRBD1. The CDR3 sequence is 14 residues long. Germline assignment: CDR1 SNHLY and CDR2 FYNNEI. Trimming took 6 bases from V and 7 from J; bases not matched to a gene: 5. CDR3 amino acids: CASSGQGAFNEQFF. The CDR3, as DNA: TGTGCCAGCAGCGGACAGGGGGCTTTTAATGAGCAGTTCTTC.

This clone was seen only a few times. CDR3 loop: CASDQGPGAEAFF. CDR3 in DNA: TGTGCCAGCGATCAGGGGCCCGGCGCTGAAGCTTTCTTT. This sequence joins TRBV6-5 and TRBJ1-1; possibly TRBD1 for D (6 bases). Trimming removed 8 bases from V and 6 bases from J, with 16 bases in between. The CDR3 spans 13 residues. Germline V gene lookup returns CDR1 MNHEY and CDR2 SVGAGI.

As DNA, the CDR3 is TGTGCTAGTGGTTCCGGGACTAGCGGGAGTGTCAATGAGCAGTTCTTC. It specifies CASGSGTSGSVNEQFF. This sequence joins TRBV12-5 and TRBJ2-1; the match to TRBD2 covers 14 bases. Trimming removed 4 bases from V and 6 bases from J; junction bases left unmatched: 5. Germline V gives CDR1 LGHNT, CDR2 FRNRAP. The CDR3 is made up of 16 amino acids.

V is TRBV19 and J is TRBJ2-1; 8 bases map to TRBD2. Per the germline V gene, CDR1 is LNHDA and CDR2 is SQIVND (reference sequence). V shed 4 bases and J 7 bases; nucleotides not matched to a gene: 15. There are 17 residues in the CDR3. CDR3 nucleotide sequence: TGTGCCAGTAGTACCCACCGCACGAGCGGGAGTTGGAATGAGCAGTTCTTC. Encoded protein: CASSTHRTSGSWNEQFF.

For this clone: Its ends do not fully match the called genes, so a read error is possible. The V and J genes are TRBV30 and TRBJ1-2, with TRBD1 identical over 7 bases. Germline-derived CDR1 and CDR2 are GTSNPN and SVGIG (reference sequence). The CDR3 runs to 11 residues. CDR3 protein: CAWSGDSSGRF. CDR3 nucleotide sequence: TGTGCCTGGAGTGGGGACAGCAGCGGTCGCTTC. The full variable domain, in which reference TRBV30 and TRBJ1-2 provide the parts outside the CDR3, is SQTIHQWPATLVQPVGSPLSLECTVEGTSNPNLYWYRQAAGRGLQLLFYSVGIGQISSEVPQNLSASRPQDRQFILSSKKLLLSDSGFYLCAWSGDSSGRFGSGTRLTVV.

For this clone: Additional DNA sequences in this sample encode the identical CDR3. This chain links TRBV6-5 with TRBJ2-7; TRBD2 is a possible D gene (6 bases). The CDR3 spans 14 residues. Trimming took off 0 bases at V and 3 bases at J, with 9 bases between the two ends. The germline V gene encodes CDR1 MNHEY and CDR2 SVGAGI. In DNA form, the CDR3 reads TGTGCCAGCAGTTACTCTAGGCGGGGCTACGAGCAGTACTTC. This sequence encodes CASSYSRRGYEQYF.